This T cell receptor beta chain was found in a study of CD8 T cells in ankylosing spondylitis. The study, taken as a whole, reports: Significant enrichment of disease-linked clones was reportedly seen in matched ankylosing spondylitis synovial fluid. Previous work reported some of these motif variants in the synovial fluid and blood of reactive arthritis. Blood of patients with ankylosing spondylitis appeared to be characterized by a TCR beta motif of eight highly homologous variants. Disease-linked clones proved CD8+ and comparatively uncommon in peripheral blood.

This clonotype has a handful of counts. What it binds is not known. Via MiXCR, TCRdb re-called the 5' RACE reads, giving one row per CDR3 protein. Of roughly 670,000 distinct CDR3 sequences detected, around a fifth appear once; the ten largest clones hold 15% to 20%. This receptor was taken from a male donor with ankylosing spondylitis. The sequenced sample was blood, either unsorted or a sorted T cell fraction (not recorded which).

The CDR3 is CASSLEAGDNGYTF. The DNA of the CDR3 is TGTGCCAGCAGCTTAGAGGCAGGGGATAATGGCTACACCTTC. V is TRBV7-6 and J is TRBJ1-2, with D perhaps matching TRBD1 (6 bases). With 1 base removed from V and 6 bases from J, the gap between germline ends came to 12 bases. The CDR3 is 14 amino acids. The germline V gene encodes CDR1 SGHVS and CDR2 FNYEAQ.